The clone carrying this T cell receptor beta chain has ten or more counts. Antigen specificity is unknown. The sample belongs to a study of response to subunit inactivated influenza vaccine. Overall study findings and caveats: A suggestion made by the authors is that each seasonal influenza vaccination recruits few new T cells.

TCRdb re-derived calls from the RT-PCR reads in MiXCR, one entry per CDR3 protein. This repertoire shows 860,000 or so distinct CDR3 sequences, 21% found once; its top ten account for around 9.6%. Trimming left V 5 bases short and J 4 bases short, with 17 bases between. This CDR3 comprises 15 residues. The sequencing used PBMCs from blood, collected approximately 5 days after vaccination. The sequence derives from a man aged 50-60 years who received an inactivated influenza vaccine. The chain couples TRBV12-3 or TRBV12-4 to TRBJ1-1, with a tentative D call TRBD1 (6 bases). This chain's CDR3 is CASSPRQAGGTEAFF. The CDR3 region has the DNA TGTGCCAGCAGTCCGAGACAGGCCGGGGGCACTGAAGCTTTCTTT.